This T cell receptor (beta chain) was captured by sequencing in a study of PD-L1 blockade in urothelial cancer. Study-wide background: Blood samples had a median of 141,255 T cells, 80,000 to 85,000 unique TCRs, and clonality roughly 0.074. Whole-study findings and limits: Lower pretreatment blood TCR clonality, under the median, predicted better survival, researchers reported.

Libraries were prepared by immunoSEQ multiplex PCR; TCRdb keeps only in-frame clonotypes and omits some of them. The sample carries 35,000 to 55,000 clones, roughly 80% recorded once. About this clone itself: Its matching antigen is unknown.

The time point here: peripheral blood 6 weeks after treatment start. Deletions cut 4 bases from V and 6 bases from J, with 12 bases between. This CDR3 contains 14 residues. Germline assignment: CDR1 MNHNS and CDR2 SASEGT. The chain recombines TRBV6-1 with TRBJ2-2, with D perhaps matching TRBD1 (6 bases). The sequencing used PBMCs, collected around atezolizumab (anti-PD-L1) treatment. The sequence was collected from a man in his sixties with urothelial cancer. This chain's CDR3 is CASSGIGGSGELFF. The CDR3 region has the DNA TGTGCCAGCAGTGGTATAGGGGGATCCGGGGAGCTGTTTTTT.